This TCR beta chain was found in a study of tumor-infiltrating lymphocytes in primary liver carcinoma. Study-wide context: There were tumors of stage T1-T3 N0M0, each 4.2 to 10 cm across. Overall study results and limits: For tumor-adjacent and tumor-blood pairs, overlap was less than that seen for tumor region pairs. Top-250-clone fractions were significantly higher in tumors than in blood (p = 0.039).

Regarding this clonotype: Its matching antigen is unknown. Since the CDR3 does not end with the conserved phenylalanine or tryptophan, this likely comes from a read error.

Per germline, CDR1 MDHEN and CDR2 SYDVKM. The CDR3 length is 15 residues. Trimming cost V 5 bases and J 9 bases, with 20 bases left between them. The authors took blood RNA from unsorted whole blood and also extracted germline DNA. None of the patients had received treatment, and all had chronic HBV infection. From 450 to 550 ng total RNA, TCR beta cDNA was generated with a primer in the constant region. Employing slightly modified ARM-PCR, three nested multiplex PCR rounds were run, and these gave rise to the TCR beta libraries. The study ran its first two PCR rounds for 9 to 10 cycles each, using TRBV1-TRBV30 forward primers and a C-beta reverse primer. Using its own MiXCR run on the multiplex PCR reads, TCRdb lists one record per CDR3 protein. Of over 250,000 distinct CDR3 sequences listed, 50% to 60% are singletons.

The chain joins TRBV28 to TRBJ2-4, with a weak D call TRBD2 (5 bases). This TCR came from a woman in her twenties or thirties with primary liver carcinoma and hepatitis B virus infection. Source material: peripheral blood. CDR3 region: CASSPLAAGGVIQYL. The CDR3 nucleotides are TGTGCCAGCAGTCCCCTTGCGGCGGGCGGTGTCATTCAGTACCTC.